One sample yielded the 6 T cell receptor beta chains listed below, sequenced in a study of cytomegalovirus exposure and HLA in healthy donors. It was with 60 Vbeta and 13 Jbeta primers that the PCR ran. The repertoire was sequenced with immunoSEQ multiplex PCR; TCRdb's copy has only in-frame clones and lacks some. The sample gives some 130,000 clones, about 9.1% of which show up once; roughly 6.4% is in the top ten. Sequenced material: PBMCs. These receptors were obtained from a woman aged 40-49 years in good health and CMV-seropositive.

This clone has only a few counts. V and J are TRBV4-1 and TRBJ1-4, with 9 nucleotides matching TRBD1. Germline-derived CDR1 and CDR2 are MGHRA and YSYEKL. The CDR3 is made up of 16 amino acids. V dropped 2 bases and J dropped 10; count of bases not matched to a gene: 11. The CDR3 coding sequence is TGCGCCAGCAGCCAAATCGCCGGGACAGGGAAAGGAAAACTGTTTTTT. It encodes CASSQIAGTGKGKLFF.

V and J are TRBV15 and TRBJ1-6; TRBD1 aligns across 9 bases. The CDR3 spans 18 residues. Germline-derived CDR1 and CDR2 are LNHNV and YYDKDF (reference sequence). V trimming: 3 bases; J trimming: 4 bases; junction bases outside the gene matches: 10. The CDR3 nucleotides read TGTGCCACCAGCAGGGCCCCCGGGACAGGGTTTTATAATTCACCCCTCCACTTT. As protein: CATSRAPGTGFYNSPLHF.

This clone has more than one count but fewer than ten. CDR3 sequence (DNA): TGTGCCAGCAGCATCCAACAGGGGGCGAAGGTCACTGAAGCTTTCTTT. Its translation: CASSIQQGAKVTEAFF. V usage is TRBV7-9 and J usage is TRBJ1-1; 9 bases line up with TRBD1. Germline V lookup: CDR1 SEHNR, CDR2 FQNEAQ (reference sequence). J lost 4 bases, V lost 5 bases, and 11 bases had no gene match. The CDR3 is 16 residues long.

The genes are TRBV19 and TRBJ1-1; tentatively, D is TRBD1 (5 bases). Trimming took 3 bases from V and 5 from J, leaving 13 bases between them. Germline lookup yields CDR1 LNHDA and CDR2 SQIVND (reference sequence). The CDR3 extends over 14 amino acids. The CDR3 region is CASSIVQGTTEAFF. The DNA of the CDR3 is TGTGCCAGTAGTATTGTTCAGGGTACAACTGAAGCTTTCTTT.

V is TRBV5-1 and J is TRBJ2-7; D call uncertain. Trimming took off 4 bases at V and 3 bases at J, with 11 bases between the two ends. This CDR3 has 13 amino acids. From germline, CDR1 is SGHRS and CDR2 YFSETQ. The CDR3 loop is CASSVLVGYEQYF. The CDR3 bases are TGCGCCAGCAGCGTTTTAGTTGGCTACGAGCAGTACTTC.

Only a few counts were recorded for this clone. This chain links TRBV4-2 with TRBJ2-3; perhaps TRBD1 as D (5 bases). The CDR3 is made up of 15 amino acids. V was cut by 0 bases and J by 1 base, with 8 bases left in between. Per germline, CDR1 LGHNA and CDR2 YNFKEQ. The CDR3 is CASSQDPTGTDTQYF. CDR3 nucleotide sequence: TGTGCCAGCAGCCAAGACCCGACAGGCACAGATACGCAGTATTTT.